This section outlines one TCR beta chain sequence together with its context. Libraries were prepared by immunoSEQ multiplex PCR; TCRdb keeps only in-frame clonotypes and omits some of them. The data contain roughly 61,000 clones, roughly nine tenths of them seen just once; the ten biggest clones take up approximately 0.76%. This sample was taken from a study of OX40 agonist ivuxolimab in advanced cancers. Germline V lookup: CDR1 LNHDA, CDR2 SQIVND (reference sequence). This CDR3 contains 14 residues. Trimming cost V 5 bases and J 3 bases, with 11 bases left between them. Sequencing was performed on CD4+ or CD8+ T cells sorted from blood, taken in a trial of the OX40 agonist ivuxolimab. This sequence originates from an adult with an advanced solid tumor such as melanoma, head and neck, liver or kidney cancer. V usage is TRBV19 and J usage is TRBJ2-1; a weak D match, TRBD2 (6 bases). CDR3 region: CASSARGNYNEQFF. CDR3 in DNA: TGTGCCAGTAGTGCCCGGGGGAACTACAATGAGCAGTTCTTC.